This TCR beta chain was identified in a study of T cells in Graves' hyperthyroidism and ophthalmopathy. The study, taken as a whole, reports: Ophthalmopathy and stable hyperthyroidism were separated by a 13 V-J model.

The source material, RNA transcripts, was used to amplify TCR beta CDR3 regions. In the first-round RT-PCR of the TCR CDR3, the HTBI primer set was used. Each CDR3 protein gets one entry after TCRdb re-called the multiplex PCR reads with MiXCR. The sample records around 500,000 distinct CDR3 sequences, about 20% being singletons. Germline CDR1 is KGHSH and CDR2 is LQKENI. CDR3 length: 14 amino acids. After removal of 6 bases from V and 4 bases from J, the junction contained 2 bases not matched to a gene. This clonotype was observed many times. Its target is not known. The V gene is TRBV18, the J gene TRBJ2-1, with 11 bases matching TRBD2. This TCR came from a woman between 70 and 85 years old with Graves' ophthalmopathy. Material for sequencing was blood. CDR3 DNA: TGTGCCAGCTCTGGGACTAGCGGTTACAATGAGCAGTTCTTC. Amino acid sequence: CASSGTSGYNEQFF.